This T cell receptor beta chain was sequenced during a study of human T cells and chemical hapten exposure. Study at large: The study patch tested 0.01% DPC on the upper back and read results at 6 days. Women made up most patients, who had alopecia areata, totalis or universalis.

One entry per CDR3 protein results from TCRdb running MiXCR on the RACE reads. This sample has approximately 90,000 distinct CDR3 sequences, with about 11% found just once. The time point was: patch test 2, 6 weeks after DPC sensitization. Indicated treatment: therapeutic diphenylcyclopropenone sensitization with weekly scalp DPC. V was clipped by 9 bases and J by 5 bases; unmatched bases: 6. Per the germline V gene, CDR1 is KGHDR and CDR2 is SFDVKD. The CDR3 totals 13 residues. This chain joins TRBV24-1 and TRBJ2-3; 8 bases agree with TRBD1. The source was whole blood, collected in connection with sensitization to the hapten diphenylcyclopropenone (DPC). The sequence was obtained from a man aged 40-49 years with alopecia areata. Some clones in this sample may be carry-over from other donors' samples. The CDR3 is CATPRTGIDTQYF. The CDR3 DNA is TGTGCCACCCCGAGGACAGGGATAGATACGCAGTATTTT.